These 7 T cell receptor beta chains were sequenced from one sample in a study of regulatory T cells in long-lasting Graves disease. For TCR beta, libraries came from iRepertoire HTBI primers and Arm-PCR of CDR3 regions. Each CDR3 protein gets one entry after TCRdb re-called the multiplex PCR reads with MiXCR. Found here are 360,000 or so distinct CDR3 sequences, roughly 12% of them singletons; the top ten hold about 20%. Stated time point: newly diagnosed GD, antithyroid drugs for less than 3 months. There was RNA extracted from PBMCs, and the TCR library was made from it. This sample was also put to use in a study of T cells in Graves' hyperthyroidism and ophthalmopathy.

Sequencing used peripheral blood mononuclear cells (PBMCs), obtained at new diagnosis, from a patient treated with antithyroid drugs. The receptors shown here come from a woman aged 18-29 years with Graves disease.

As regards this clonotype: A much more abundant neighbour one base away suggests this may be a read error. The J gene is TRBJ2-1, the V gene TRBV27; D is possibly TRBD1 or TRBD2 (5 bases each). Between the trimmed V and J ends, which lost 10 bases and 0 bases, there was a span of 34 bases. CDR3 size: 21 residues. CDR1 and CDR2 from the germline V gene are MNHEY and SMNVEV (reference sequence). The CDR3: CAISPRGSDHPNRGSYNEQFF. CDR3 sequence (DNA): TGTGCCATCAGCCCTAGGGGCAGTGACCACCCTAATCGGGGCTCCTACAATGAGCAGTTCTTC.

This clonotype has ten or more counts. The rearrangement links TRBV28 to TRBJ2-7, with D possibly matching TRBD2 (6 bases). The V gene lost 4 bases and the J gene lost 2 bases, with 15 bases spanning the gap. The CDR3 extends over 15 amino acids. Germline V gene data show CDR1 as MDHEN and CDR2 as SYDVKM. The CDR3 nucleotides are TGTGCCAGCAGTTCCTCCGGGACTCCTACCTACGAGCAGTACTTC. Its protein is CASSSSGTPTYEQYF.

In this sample, this clonotype turned up a few times. The CDR3 DNA reads as TGCAGTGCTAGAGAAACGGTCCAAGAGACCCAGTACTTC. It codes for CSARETVQETQYF. V usage is TRBV20-1 and J usage is TRBJ2-5; D is unresolved. This CDR3 spans 13 amino acids. Per germline, CDR1 DFQATT and CDR2 SNEGSKA (reference sequence). V lost 0 bases, J lost 1 base, and 6 bases lay in between.

A few counts support this clonotype. This chain uses TRBV19 with TRBJ2-4; unclear D gene. The CDR3 sequence is 19 residues long. Looked up from germline, CDR1 is LNHDA and CDR2 is SQIVND (reference sequence). V was pared by 5 bases and J by 0 bases, with 23 bases between. CDR3 in amino acids: CASSPSPGGVTLAKNIQYF. CDR3 nucleotides: TGTGCCAGTAGTCCATCCCCCGGTGGGGTGACACTAGCCAAAAACATTCAGTACTTC.

This clonotype was detected many times. This chain links TRBV2 with TRBJ2-7; no definite D call. CDR3 size: 14 residues. CDR1 is SNHLY and CDR2 is FYNNEI in the germline V gene. The V gene lost 6 bases and the J gene lost 3 bases, with 15 bases spanning the gap. Written as DNA, the CDR3 is TGTGCCAGCAGCTGGCAGGCCCCTTTCTACGAGCAGTACGTC. Amino acids: CASSWQAPFYEQYV.

The genes are TRBV25-1 and TRBJ1-6, with TRBD1 identical over 9 bases. The CDR3 contains 13 residues. Unmatched junction bases numbered 4, after V lost 8 bases and J lost 8 bases. Germline V gene lookup returns CDR1 MGHDK and CDR2 SYGVNS. The CDR3: CASLGQGYSPLHF. The CDR3 nucleotides read TGTGCCAGCCTAGGACAGGGGTATTCACCCCTCCACTTT. The full variable domain, in which reference TRBV25-1 and TRBJ1-6 provide the parts outside the CDR3, is EADIYQTPRYLVIGTGKKITLECSQTMGHDKMYWYQQDPGMELHLIHYSYGVNSTEKGDLSSESTVSRIRTEHFPLTLESARPSHTSQYLCASLGQGYSPLHFGNGTRLTVT.

This clonotype was counted a few times. This chain connects TRBV19 to TRBJ2-5; possible D gene TRBD1, 6 bases. V lost 6 bases to trimming and J lost 2 bases, with 16 bases between them. The germline CDR1 and CDR2 sequences are LNHDA and SQIVND (reference sequence). The CDR3 covers 15 residues. The CDR3: CASSPSRTEQETQYF. The CDR3 DNA reads as TGTGCCAGTAGCCCGTCTCGGACAGAACAAGAGACCCAGTACTTC.